This T cell receptor (beta chain) was obtained from a study of human T cells and chemical hapten exposure. General observations from the study: Sensitization with DPC brought no change to TCRs above 1 in 1000 in frequency.

TCRdb analysed the RACE reads with MiXCR anew, one entry per CDR3 protein. This table holds 75,000 to 100,000 distinct CDR3 sequences, approximately 13% found once. Time point given: patch test 1, 2 weeks after DPC sensitization. Treatment described: therapeutic diphenylcyclopropenone sensitization with weekly scalp DPC. Before extraction, the whole blood was not fractionated, and total RNA was taken from it. This clonotype was counted many times. Its matching antigen is unknown. The V and J ends lost 2 bases and 5 bases respectively, with 16 bases between them. Germline V gene data show CDR1 as MNHEY and CDR2 as SMNVEV (reference sequence). The CDR3 has 15 amino acids.

The chain couples TRBV27 to TRBJ2-7, with D hard to call. The sample here was whole blood, taken in connection with sensitization to the hapten diphenylcyclopropenone (DPC). The receptor was derived from a woman aged 40 to 50 with alopecia areata. Some clones in this sample may be carry-over from other donors' samples. The CDR3 reads CASSLIVAVPDEQYF. The CDR3 bases are TGTGCCAGCAGTTTAATCGTAGCTGTACCCGACGAGCAGTACTTC.